This T cell receptor (beta chain) was identified during a study of blood T cell repertoires in COVID-19. Study-level background: Samples taken during acute and convalescent COVID-19 were collected in the United States, Italy and Spain. Sample material is recorded as cDNA or gDNA derived from T cells, B-cell-depleted T cells, or PBMCs.

Per the authors' pipeline: Amplifying reference gene primers gave estimates of nucleated cell counts. Sequenced by immunoSEQ multiplex PCR; TCRdb stores in-frame clones only, minus some. The D gene and trimming were derived from the DNA, and the V and J assignments and clone size from that table. This sample has around 9,800 clones; roughly 80% occur once, and the top ten carry 7.7%. Trimming stripped 4 bases from V and 8 bases from J, with 24 bases between. The CDR3 length is 16 residues. Germline V gene data show CDR1 as SGDLS and CDR2 as YYNGEE. Sequenced: peripheral blood. This clonotype was obtained from a man between 65 and 80 years old with active COVID-19. V usage is TRBV9 and J usage is TRBJ1-2, with a tentative D call TRBD1 (6 bases). The CDR3 loop reads CASSPLTGGALGGYTF. The CDR3 nucleotides are TGTGCCAGCAGCCCATTGACAGGAGGCGCCCTCGGCGGCTACACCTTC.